The 10 T cell receptor beta chains below were found in one sample sequenced in a study of blood T cell repertoires in COVID-19. Data came from immunoSEQ multiplex PCR; TCRdb stores just in-frame clones and leaves some out. The table shows hundreds of thousands of clones, with 85% to 90% occurring only once. What was sequenced was peripheral blood. These receptors were obtained from a man aged 18 to 29 with COVID-19, enrolled during active disease.

The V and J genes are TRBV3-1 (or the pseudogene TRBV3-2) and TRBJ2-1, with a tentative D call TRBD2 (5 bases). This CDR3 region has 14 residues. The germline V gene has CDR1 LGHDT and CDR2 YNNKEL (reference sequence). The ends were cut back, 3 bases at V and 4 bases at J, with 10 bases in the middle. CDR3 DNA sequence: TGTGCCAGCAGCCATTCTGGAGGATACAATGAGCAGTTCTTC. Amino acid sequence: CASSHSGGYNEQFF.

The chain carries TRBV9 and TRBJ2-1; 9 bases are a match to TRBD1. The junction had 6 bases not matched to a gene; V was cut back by 1 base and J by 7 bases. Germline V CDR1 and CDR2: SGDLS, YYNGEE. This CDR3 has 15 residues. The CDR3 DNA sequence: TGTGCCAGCAGCGTACCAACCGGGACAGGGAATGAGCAGTTCTTC. Translated: CASSVPTGTGNEQFF. The full variable domain, rest sourced from reference TRBV9 and TRBJ2-1, is DSGVTQTPKHLITATGQRVTLRCSPRSGDLSVYWYQQSLDQGLQFLIQYYNGEERAKGNILERFSAQQFPDLHSELNLSSLELGDSALYFCASSVPTGTGNEQFFGPGTRLTVL.

Concerning this clone itself: Other DNA sequences from this sample encode an identical CDR3 as well. This chain connects TRBV5-6 to TRBJ1-4, with 9 bases identical to TRBD1. Trimming cost V 3 bases and J 8 bases; bases outside gene matches: 5. The CDR3 consists of 14 residues. Per germline, CDR1 SGHDT and CDR2 YYEEEE. This CDR3 is CASSWGQGGEKLFF. The CDR3 DNA sequence: TGTGCCAGCAGCTGGGGACAGGGAGGGGAAAAACTGTTTTTT.

The gene calls are TRBV6-1 and TRBJ1-2; TRBD1 might be the D (6 bases). The CDR3 sequence is 13 residues long. Germline V gene sequence: CDR1 MNHNS, CDR2 SASEGT. V shed 3 bases and J shed 4 bases, with 9 bases lying between them. CDR3 in amino acids: CASSERTAYGYTF. CDR3 DNA sequence: TGTGCCAGCAGTGAGAGGACAGCCTATGGCTACACCTTC.

The rearrangement joins TRBV29-1 to TRBJ2-6; possibly TRBD2 for D (5 bases). The CDR3 is 16 residues long. V was clipped by 8 bases and J by 1 base, with 18 bases between them. Per the germline V gene, CDR1 is SQVTM and CDR2 is ANQGSEA. The chain's CDR3 is CSIAVSWTSGANVLTF. The CDR3 coding sequence is TGCAGCATCGCCGTCTCCTGGACTTCTGGGGCCAACGTCCTGACTTTC.

The chain links TRBV24-1 to TRBJ1-2; D ambiguous. V was cut by 2 bases and J by 8 bases, with 11 bases left in between. Germline V gives CDR1 KGHDR, CDR2 SFDVKD. The CDR3 spans 13 residues. The CDR3 DNA reads TGTGCCACCAGTGATTCCGAGGGCCGAGGCTACACCTTC. It codes for CATSDSEGRGYTF.

This sequence joins TRBV5-5 and TRBJ1-1, with TRBD1 identical over 10 bases. The germline V gene encodes CDR1 SGHKS and CDR2 YYEKEE (reference sequence). The V segment lost 0 bases and the J segment 1 base; nucleotides outside the gene matches: 3. This CDR3 is built from 16 residues. The CDR3: CASSLAGTGENTEAFF. CDR3 in DNA: TGTGCCAGCAGCTTGGCCGGGACAGGGGAGAACACTGAAGCTTTCTTT.

V is TRBV5-1 and J is TRBJ2-1; a possible D gene is TRBD2 (6 bases). This CDR3 region has 13 residues. CDR1 is SGHRS and CDR2 is YFSETQ in the germline V gene. V lost 5 bases to trimming and J lost 3 bases, with 9 bases between them. The CDR3 loop is CASSGGGYNEQFF. In nucleotides, the CDR3 is TGCGCCAGCAGTGGGGGAGGCTACAATGAGCAGTTCTTC.

The rearrangement uses TRBV6-5 and TRBJ2-1; D gene ambiguous. Trimming left V 8 bases short and J 3 bases short, with 14 bases between. Germline V CDR1 and CDR2: MNHEY, SVGAGI. This CDR3 comprises 14 residues. This chain's CDR3 is CASQSRTVYNEQFF. The CDR3 bases are TGTGCCAGCCAATCCCGTACAGTCTACAATGAGCAGTTCTTC.

The chain uses TRBV7-7 and TRBJ2-2; 7 bases agree with TRBD2. The CDR3 length is 16 residues. The germline gives CDR1 SSHAT, CDR2 FNYEAQ (reference sequence). The ends lost 4 bases at V and 7 bases at J; junction bases unmatched: 12. The CDR3 DNA follows: TGTGCCAGCAGCTCCCGACTAGCCGCGGCGGTCGGGGAGCTGTTTTTT. It codes for CASSSRLAAAVGELFF.